What follows is one T cell receptor (beta chain) and its context. Its specificity is unknown. The data were obtained in a study of response to subunit inactivated influenza vaccine. General study points: A suggestion made by the authors is that each seasonal influenza vaccination recruits few new T cells.

TCRdb re-analysed the RT-PCR reads in MiXCR, keeping a single row per CDR3 protein. The sample has 450,000 to 600,000 distinct CDR3 sequences; less than 10% are singletons. Per the germline V gene, CDR1 is LGHDT and CDR2 is YNNKEL (reference sequence). The trim removed 1 base at V and 1 base at J, leaving 7 bases unmatched. The CDR3 consists of 18 residues. The sequence was collected from a man in his fifties or sixties who received an inactivated influenza vaccine. The V and J genes are TRBV3-1 and TRBJ1-4; 9 bases agree with TRBD1. The starting material was PBMCs from blood, obtained less than 30 months after vaccination. DNA of the CDR3: TGTGCCAGCAGCCAAGCTAACAGGGGGCTGTTAACTAATGAAAAACTGTTTTTT. Translation gives CASSQANRGLLTNEKLFF.